These 4 T cell receptor beta chains were sequenced from one sample in a study of T cells in narcolepsy. Here immunoSEQ multiplex PCR was the method, and the copy in TCRdb shows in-frame clones only, minus some. The profile shows fewer than 30,000 clones, more than 75% of them singletons. Sample: CD45RA- memory CD4+ T cells from PBMCs. The receptor source for this set is a human donor with narcolepsy.

The J gene is TRBJ2-5, the V gene TRBV27; D is possibly TRBD2 (5 bases). Germline-derived CDR1 and CDR2 are MNHEY and SMNVEV (reference sequence). V lost 4 bases, J lost 4 bases, and 16 bases lay in between. There are 15 residues in the CDR3. CDR3 nucleotide sequence: TGTGCCAGCAGTTCCAGGCCCCGAGGGAGAGAGACCCAGTACTTC. This translates into CASSSRPRGRETQYF.

The gene calls are TRBV2 and TRBJ2-3; no clear D gene. The V end lost 5 bases, the J end lost 2 bases, and 5 bases lay between the germline ends. CDR1 SNHLY and CDR2 FYNNEI come from the germline V gene. CDR3 size: 12 residues. CDR3 in amino acids: CASSFLTDTQYF. CDR3 nucleotide sequence: TGTGCCAGCAGTTTCCTCACAGATACGCAGTATTTT.

The chain recombines TRBV25-1 with TRBJ2-5, with TRBD1 matching over 7 bases. The J segment lost 1 base and the V segment lost 5 bases, leaving 7 bases of the junction unmatched. Germline V gives CDR1 MGHDK, CDR2 SYGVNS. This CDR3 has 15 residues. CDR3 bases: TGTGCCAGCAGTCCATTAAACAGGGGCCAAGAGACCCAGTACTTC. Translated: CASSPLNRGQETQYF.

The genes are TRBV27 and TRBJ1-2; no clear D gene. The germline V and J ends were trimmed by 2 bases and 4 bases, with 20 bases remaining between them. This CDR3 spans 17 amino acids. Germline assignment: CDR1 MNHEY and CDR2 SMNVEV (reference sequence). The CDR3 coding sequence is TGTGCCAGCAGTTTAATTTCCTTCCCCGAGGGTCGCTATGGCTACACCTTC. It specifies CASSLISFPEGRYGYTF.